This passage covers 6 T cell receptor beta chains from one sample sequenced in a study of low-dose radiotherapy and immunotherapy resistance in tumors. Time point: before trial treatment. TRAV- and TRBV-specific primers, spanning alpha and beta chains, primed first-strand cDNA. For amplifying TCRs, the PCR ran for approximately 18 cycles with Phusion, which was used together with a constant-region primer and the adapter on the V primers. Each CDR3 protein is one row after TCRdb ran MiXCR on the reads. The sample has roughly 54,000 distinct CDR3 sequences, roughly a quarter seen once. Sequenced here: PBMCs, sampled before treatment. The receptors were sampled from a male donor with prostate cancer.

In this sample, this clonotype turned up a few times. CDR3 sequence (DNA): TGCGCCAGCAGCTTGGTCGCTAGCGGGTCGGGTGAGCAGTACTTC. Residues: CASSLVASGSGEQYF. The chain links TRBV5-1 to TRBJ2-7, with 8 bases that match TRBD2. Germline CDR1 and CDR2: SGHRS and YFSETQ. The length of the CDR3 is 15 residues. With 0 bases clipped from V and 7 bases from J, the junction kept 9 bases outside the gene matches.

J is TRBJ2-7 and V is TRBV6-8; TRBD2 is a possible D gene (5 bases). This CDR3 is built from 15 residues. The V gene's germline CDR1 is MNHGY and CDR2 SAAAGT. V was cut by 0 bases and J by 2 bases, with 11 bases left in between. The CDR3 protein is CASSYSTGGPYEQYF. As DNA, the CDR3 is TGTGCCAGCAGTTACTCGACCGGCGGGCCCTACGAGCAGTACTTC.

There are many counts of this clonotype. This chain connects TRBV20-1 to TRBJ1-3; D unresolved. The CDR3 totals 14 residues. The ends were cut back, 4 bases at V and 0 bases at J, with 10 bases in the middle. The germline CDR1 and CDR2 sequences are DFQATT and SNEGSKA (reference sequence). The chain's CDR3 is CSAILGNSGNTIYF. Here the CDR3 DNA reads TGCAGTGCTATTTTGGGAAACTCTGGAAACACCATATATTTT.

This clonotype was picked up many times. The chain uses TRBV18 and TRBJ2-3, with D unresolved. Germline V CDR1 and CDR2: KGHSH, LQKENI. This CDR3 spans 15 amino acids. V lost 2 bases and J lost 2, with 11 bases in between. CDR3 nucleotide sequence: TGTGCCAGCTCACCAGTCCCCGCGGACACAGATACGCAGTATTTT. Amino acids: CASSPVPADTDTQYF.

The chain combines TRBV2 with TRBJ2-1, with 9 nucleotides matching TRBD1. The V gene end was trimmed by 2 bases and the J gene end by 6 bases; junction bases not matched to a gene: 8. The CDR3 extends over 16 amino acids. Germline V gene sequence: CDR1 SNHLY, CDR2 FYNNEI. This CDR3 reads CASSELRTGDINEQFF. The CDR3 coding sequence is TGTGCCAGCAGTGAACTACGGACAGGGGATATCAATGAGCAGTTCTTC.

The chain joins TRBV28 to TRBJ2-7; D not resolved. The V gene's germline CDR1 is MDHEN and CDR2 SYDVKM. Trimming removed 1 base from V and 0 bases from J, with 7 bases in between. The CDR3 covers 14 residues. CDR3 residues: CASSLFRVSYEQYF. CDR3 nucleotides: TGTGCCAGCAGTTTATTTCGGGTCTCCTACGAGCAGTACTTC. Complete variable domain (other parts from reference TRBV28 and TRBJ2-7): DVKVTQSSRYLVKRTGEKVFLECVQDMDHENMFWYRQDPGLGLRLIYFSYDVKMKEKGDIPEGYSVSREKKERFSLILESASTNQTSMYLCASSLFRVSYEQYFGPGTRLTVT.